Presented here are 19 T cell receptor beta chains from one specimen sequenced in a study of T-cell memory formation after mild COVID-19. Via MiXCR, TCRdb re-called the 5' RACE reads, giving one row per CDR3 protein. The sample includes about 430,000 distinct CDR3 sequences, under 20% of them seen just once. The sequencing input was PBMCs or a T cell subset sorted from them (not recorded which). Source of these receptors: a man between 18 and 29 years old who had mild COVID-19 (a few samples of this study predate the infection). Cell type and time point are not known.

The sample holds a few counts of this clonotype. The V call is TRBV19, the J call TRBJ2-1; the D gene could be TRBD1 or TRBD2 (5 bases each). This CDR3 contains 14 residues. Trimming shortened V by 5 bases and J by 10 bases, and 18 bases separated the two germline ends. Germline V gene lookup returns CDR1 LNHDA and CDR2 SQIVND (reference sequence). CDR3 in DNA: TGTGCCAGTAGTCTCACGGGGACCGCCCGAGAGCAGTTCTTC. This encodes CASSLTGTAREQFF.

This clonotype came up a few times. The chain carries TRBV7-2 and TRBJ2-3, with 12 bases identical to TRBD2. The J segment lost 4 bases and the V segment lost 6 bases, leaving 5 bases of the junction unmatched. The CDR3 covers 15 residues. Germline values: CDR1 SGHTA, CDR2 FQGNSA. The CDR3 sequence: CASRLTSGGPDTQYF. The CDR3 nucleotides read TGTGCCAGCAGGTTGACTAGCGGGGGCCCAGATACGCAGTATTTT.

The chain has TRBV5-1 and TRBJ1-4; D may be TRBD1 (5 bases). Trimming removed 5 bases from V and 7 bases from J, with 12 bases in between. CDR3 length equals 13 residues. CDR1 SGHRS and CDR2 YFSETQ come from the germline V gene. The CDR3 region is CASRNGGGEKLFF. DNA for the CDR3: TGCGCCAGCAGAAACGGGGGTGGTGAAAAACTGTTTTTT.

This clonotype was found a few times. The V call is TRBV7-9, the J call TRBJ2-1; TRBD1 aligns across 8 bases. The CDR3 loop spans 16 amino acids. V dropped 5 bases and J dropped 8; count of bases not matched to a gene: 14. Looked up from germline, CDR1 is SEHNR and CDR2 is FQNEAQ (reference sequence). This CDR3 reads CASSRPRTGPRDEQFF. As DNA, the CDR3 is TGTGCCAGCAGCCGTCCCCGGACAGGGCCTAGGGATGAGCAGTTCTTC.

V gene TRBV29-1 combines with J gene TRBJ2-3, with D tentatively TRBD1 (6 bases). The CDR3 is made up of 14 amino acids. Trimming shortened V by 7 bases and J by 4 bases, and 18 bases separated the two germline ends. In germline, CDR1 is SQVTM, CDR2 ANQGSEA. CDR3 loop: CSATGQSASDTQYF. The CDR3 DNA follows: TGCAGCGCCACCGGACAGTCCGCCTCAGATACGCAGTATTTT.

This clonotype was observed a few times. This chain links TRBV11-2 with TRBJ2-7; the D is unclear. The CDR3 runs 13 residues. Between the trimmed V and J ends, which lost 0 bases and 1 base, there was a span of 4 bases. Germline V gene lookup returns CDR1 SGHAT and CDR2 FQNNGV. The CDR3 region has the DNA TGTGCCAGCAGCTTAGACCAATCCTACGAGCAGTACTTC. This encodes CASSLDQSYEQYF.

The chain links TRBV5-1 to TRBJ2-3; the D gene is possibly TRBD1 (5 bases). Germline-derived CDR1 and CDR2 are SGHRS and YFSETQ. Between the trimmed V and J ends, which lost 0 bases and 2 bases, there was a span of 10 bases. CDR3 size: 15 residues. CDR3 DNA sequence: TGCGCCAGCAGCTTGGAGTCCAGGGCCACAGATACGCAGTATTTT. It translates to CASSLESRATDTQYF.

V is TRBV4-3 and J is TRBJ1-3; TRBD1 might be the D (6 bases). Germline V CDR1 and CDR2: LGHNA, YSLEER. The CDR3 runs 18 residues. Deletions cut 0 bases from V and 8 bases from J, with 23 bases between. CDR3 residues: CASSQDPPGGPSGDTIYF. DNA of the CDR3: TGCGCCAGCAGCCAAGATCCTCCCGGGGGCCCCTCTGGGGACACCATATATTTT.

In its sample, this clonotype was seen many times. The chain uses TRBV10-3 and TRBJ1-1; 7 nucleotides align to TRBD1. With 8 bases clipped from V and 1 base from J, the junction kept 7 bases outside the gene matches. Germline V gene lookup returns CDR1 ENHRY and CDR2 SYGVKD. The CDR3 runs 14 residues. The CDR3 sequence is CAIGGGGTNTEAFF. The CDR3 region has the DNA TGTGCCATCGGGGGAGGGGGCACGAACACTGAAGCTTTCTTT.

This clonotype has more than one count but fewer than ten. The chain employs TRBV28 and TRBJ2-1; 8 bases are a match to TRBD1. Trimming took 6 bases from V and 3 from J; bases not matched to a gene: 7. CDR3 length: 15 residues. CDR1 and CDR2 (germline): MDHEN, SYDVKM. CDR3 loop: CASSSGQGYYNEQFF. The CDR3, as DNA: TGTGCCAGCAGCTCAGGACAGGGATACTACAATGAGCAGTTCTTC.

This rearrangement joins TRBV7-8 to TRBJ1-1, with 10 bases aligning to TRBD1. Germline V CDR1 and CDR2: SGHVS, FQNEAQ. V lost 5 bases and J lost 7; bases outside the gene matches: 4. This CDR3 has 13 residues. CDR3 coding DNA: TGTGCCAGCAGCATGGGACAGGGGTTTGAAGCTTTCTTT. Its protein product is CASSMGQGFEAFF.

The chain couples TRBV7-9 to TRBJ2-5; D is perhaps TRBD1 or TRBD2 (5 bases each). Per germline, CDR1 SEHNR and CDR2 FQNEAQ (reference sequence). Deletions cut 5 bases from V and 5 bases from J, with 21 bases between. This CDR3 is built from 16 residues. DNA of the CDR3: TGTGCCAGCAGCGATCCCCGGGGCTCCGTAGGGGAGACCCAGTACTTC. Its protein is CASSDPRGSVGETQYF.

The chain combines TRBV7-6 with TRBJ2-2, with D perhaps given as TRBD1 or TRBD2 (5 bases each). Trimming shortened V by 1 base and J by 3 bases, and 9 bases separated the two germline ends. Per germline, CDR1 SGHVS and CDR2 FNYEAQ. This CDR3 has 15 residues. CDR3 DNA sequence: TGTGCCAGCAGCTTAGGAGGGGCCCACACCGGGGAGCTGTTTTTT. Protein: CASSLGGAHTGELFF.

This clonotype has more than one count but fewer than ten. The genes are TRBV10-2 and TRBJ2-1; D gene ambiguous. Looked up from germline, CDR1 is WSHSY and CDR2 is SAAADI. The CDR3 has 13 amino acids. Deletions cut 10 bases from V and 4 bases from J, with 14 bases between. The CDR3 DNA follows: TGCGCCACAAAAATCACCGATTACAATGAGCAGTTCTTC. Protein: CATKITDYNEQFF.

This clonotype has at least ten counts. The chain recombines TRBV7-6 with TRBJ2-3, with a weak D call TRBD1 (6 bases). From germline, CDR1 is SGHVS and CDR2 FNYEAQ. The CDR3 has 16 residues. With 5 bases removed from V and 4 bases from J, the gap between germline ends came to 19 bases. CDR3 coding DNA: TGTGCCAGCAGCAACATCAGGGGCTTGGAGGCAGATACGCAGTATTTT. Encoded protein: CASSNIRGLEADTQYF.

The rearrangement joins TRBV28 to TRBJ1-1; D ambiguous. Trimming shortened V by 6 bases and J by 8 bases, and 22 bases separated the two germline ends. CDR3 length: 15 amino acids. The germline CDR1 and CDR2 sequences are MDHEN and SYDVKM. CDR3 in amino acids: CASRLDAFRRGEAFF. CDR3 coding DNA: TGTGCCAGCAGACTAGACGCTTTTAGAAGAGGAGAAGCTTTCTTT.

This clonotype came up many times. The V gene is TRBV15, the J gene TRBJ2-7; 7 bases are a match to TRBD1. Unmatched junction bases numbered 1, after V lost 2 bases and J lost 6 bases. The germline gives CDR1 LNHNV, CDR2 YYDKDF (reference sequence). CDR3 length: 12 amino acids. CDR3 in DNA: TGTGCCACCAGCAGAAACAGGGGCGAGCAGTACTTC. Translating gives CATSRNRGEQYF. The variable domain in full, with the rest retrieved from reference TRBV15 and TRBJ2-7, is DAMVIQNPRYQVTQFGKPVTLSCSQTLNHNVMYWYQQKSSQAPKLLFHYYDKDFNNEADTPDNFQSRRPNTSFCFLDIRSPGLGDTAMYLCATSRNRGEQYFGPGTRLTVT.

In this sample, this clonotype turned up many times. The CDR3 DNA reads TGTGCCAGCAGCTTGGCCTCTGGGTCGGGCACTGAAGCTTTCTTT. Amino acids: CASSLASGSGTEAFF. V is TRBV5-5 and J is TRBJ1-1; D is uncertain. V shed 0 bases and J shed 4 bases, with 13 bases lying between them. Germline CDR1 and CDR2: SGHKS and YYEKEE (reference sequence). This CDR3 has 15 amino acids.

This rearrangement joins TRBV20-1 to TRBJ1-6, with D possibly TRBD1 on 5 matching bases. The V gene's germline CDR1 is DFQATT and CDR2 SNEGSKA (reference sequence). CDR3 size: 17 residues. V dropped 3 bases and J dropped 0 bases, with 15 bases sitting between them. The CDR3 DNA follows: TGCAGTGCTAGTCTGTTAGGGGCGAGCTCCTATAATTCACCCCTCCACTTT. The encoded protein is CSASLLGASSYNSPLHF.